What follows are 18 T cell receptor beta chains derived from one specimen sequenced in a study of blood T cell repertoires in COVID-19. The method was immunoSEQ multiplex PCR; TCRdb's version includes in-frame clones alone and lacks a portion of them. The data show tens of thousands of clones, 83% seen once. The sequenced sample consisted of peripheral blood. These receptors came from a woman aged 60-75 years with acute or convalescent COVID-19.

The chain links TRBV27 to TRBJ2-7; weak D call: TRBD1 (6 bases). Germline CDR1 reads MNHEY; CDR2 reads SMNVEV (reference sequence). V dropped 2 bases and J dropped 2 bases, with 10 bases sitting between them. The CDR3 spans 14 residues. CDR3 region: CASSLDYRAYEQYF. The CDR3 DNA sequence: TGTGCCAGCAGTTTAGATTACAGGGCCTACGAGCAGTACTTC.

The V and J genes are TRBV18 and TRBJ1-1; D remains ambiguous. CDR1 KGHSH and CDR2 LQKENI come from the germline V gene. Trimming shortened V by 3 bases and J by 2 bases, and 10 bases separated the two germline ends. CDR3 size: 14 residues. CDR3 amino acids: CASSPPPSNTEAFF. CDR3 DNA: TGTGCCAGCTCACCCCCCCCTAGCAACACTGAAGCTTTCTTT.

A single count supports this clone. V is TRBV24-1 and J is TRBJ2-1, with TRBD2 identical over 16 bases. The CDR3 sequence is 16 residues long. V lost 3 bases, J lost 10 bases, and 5 bases stayed unmatched. Germline V gene data show CDR1 as KGHDR and CDR2 as SFDVKD. Here the CDR3 reads CATSDPGLAGGREQFF. DNA for the CDR3: TGTGCCACCAGTGATCCGGGACTAGCGGGGGGGCGGGAGCAGTTCTTC.

V and J are TRBV7-3 and TRBJ2-3, with 15 bases matching TRBD2. The V gene's germline CDR1 is SGHTA and CDR2 FQGTGA. Trimming removed 4 bases from V and 6 bases from J; junction bases left unmatched: 11. The CDR3 is made up of 18 amino acids. CDR3 sequence (DNA): TGTGCCAGCAGCTCCCAAAGGGGACTAGCGGGGGGTACGGATACGCAGTATTTT. Translated, it gives CASSSQRGLAGGTDTQYF.

The chain couples TRBV7-2 to TRBJ2-7; tentative D call: TRBD2 (5 bases). Between the trimmed V and J ends, which lost 4 bases and 7 bases, there was a span of 17 bases. The CDR3 contains 14 residues. CDR1 and CDR2 from the germline V gene are SGHTA and FQGNSA. Here the CDR3 DNA reads TGTGCCAGCAGCTCTAGCACGGCGGTGGGGGAGCAGTACTTC. Translation gives CASSSSTAVGEQYF.

The gene calls are TRBV7-2 and TRBJ2-5, with D possibly being TRBD2 (6 bases). V lost 3 bases and J 5 bases, leaving 19 bases between the germline ends. Germline V gives CDR1 SGHTA, CDR2 FQGNSA. The CDR3 consists of 16 residues. The chain's CDR3 is CASSLSWIADLETQYF. As DNA, the CDR3 is TGTGCCAGCAGCTTGAGCTGGATAGCGGATCTTGAGACCCAGTACTTC.

V and J are TRBV5-1 and TRBJ2-5, with 8 bases that match TRBD2. The CDR3 totals 13 residues. Germline trimming cut 4 bases from V and 5 bases from J; bases unmatched to any gene: 4. The V gene's germline CDR1 is SGHRS and CDR2 YFSETQ. CDR3 residues: CASSPAGAETQYF. The DNA for the CDR3 is TGCGCCAGCAGCCCAGCGGGGGCGGAGACCCAGTACTTC.

The J gene is TRBJ1-5, the V gene TRBV10-3; D unclear. The germline gives CDR1 ENHRY, CDR2 SYGVKD. The CDR3 consists of 17 residues. Deletions cut 6 bases from V and 1 base from J, with 19 bases between. CDR3 in amino acids: CAISVSRAQSSNQPQHF. DNA of the CDR3: TGTGCCATCAGCGTATCTCGAGCGCAAAGCAGCAATCAGCCCCAGCATTTT.

The chain recombines TRBV19 with TRBJ1-1; 7 nucleotides line up with TRBD1. Germline V gives CDR1 LNHDA, CDR2 SQIVND (reference sequence). The ends lost 4 bases at V and 7 bases at J; junction bases unmatched: 18. The CDR3 has 17 residues. The CDR3 DNA sequence: TGTGCCAGTAGTAGATCCCCGACAGGGTCCTTAGCAGGTGAAGCTTTCTTT. Its protein is CASSRSPTGSLAGEAFF.

There are a few counts of this clone. The genes are TRBV3-1 (or the pseudogene TRBV3-2) and TRBJ2-2, with D unclear. V was clipped by 4 bases and J by 4 bases, with 10 bases between them. The CDR3 consists of 14 residues. Germline V gene sequence: CDR1 LGHDT, CDR2 YNNKEL (reference sequence). The CDR3 loop reads CASSPMLVTGELFF. In DNA, the CDR3 is TGTGCCAGCAGCCCCATGCTAGTCACCGGGGAGCTGTTTTTT.

This rearrangement joins TRBV24-1 to TRBJ1-5, with 12 bases identical to TRBD1. CDR3 length: 19 residues. Trimming took 2 bases from V and 0 from J; bases not matched to a gene: 7. Per the germline V gene, CDR1 is KGHDR and CDR2 is SFDVKD. CDR3 protein: CATSDSGTGGPYSNQPQHF. The DNA for the CDR3 is TGTGCCACCAGTGATTCCGGGACAGGGGGCCCTTATAGCAATCAGCCCCAGCATTTT.

The chain employs TRBV4-2 and TRBJ1-3; D not resolved. Trimming took 1 base from V and 3 from J, leaving 13 bases between them. From germline, CDR1 is LGHNA and CDR2 YNFKEQ. The CDR3 covers 16 residues. CDR3: CASSQGIVGFGNTIYF. Written as DNA, the CDR3 is TGTGCCAGCAGCCAAGGAATTGTGGGCTTTGGAAACACCATATATTTT.

The rearrangement joins TRBV7-2 to TRBJ1-4; no clear D gene. The CDR3 has 16 residues. Between the trimmed V and J ends, which lost 5 bases and 8 bases, there was a span of 21 bases. Germline loops: CDR1 SGHTA, CDR2 FQGNSA. The CDR3 bases are TGTGCCAGCAGCCCCGGGAAGGGATCCCAAGGGGAAAAACTGTTTTTT. Encoded protein: CASSPGKGSQGEKLFF.

This clone was observed once. J is TRBJ2-2 and V is TRBV19, with 8 bases identical to TRBD1. Germline V CDR1 and CDR2: LNHDA, SQIVND (reference sequence). The CDR3 extends over 16 amino acids. Losses at the gene ends were 8 bases for V and 5 bases for J; bases not matched to a gene: 13. The DNA for the CDR3 is TGTGCCAGTGACCAACGACAGGGGACGTCTACCGGGGAGCTGTTTTTT. Translating gives CASDQRQGTSTGELFF. Together with reference TRBV19 and TRBJ2-2, the CDR3 gives the full variable domain: DGGITQSPKYLFRKEGQNVTLSCEQNLNHDAMYWYRQDPGQGLRLIYYSQIVNDFQKGDIAEGYSVSREKKESFPLTVTSAQKNPTAFYLCASDQRQGTSTGELFFGEGSRLTVL.

The chain combines TRBV7-2 with TRBJ2-3; 12 bases are shared with TRBD2. The CDR3 is made up of 16 amino acids. CDR1 is SGHTA, CDR2 FQGNSA, per germline. The V segment lost 4 bases and the J segment 4 bases; nucleotides outside the gene matches: 6. For the CDR3, the DNA is TGTGCCAGCAGCTCCGGACTAGCGGGGATCTCAGATACGCAGTATTTT. It specifies CASSSGLAGISDTQYF.

The CDR3, as DNA: TGTGCTAGTGGCCCCGGGACAGGGGCCTCTGAAGCTTTCTTT. This translates into CASGPGTGASEAFF. The V and J genes are TRBV12-5 and TRBJ1-1; TRBD1 matches 10 bases. CDR1 and CDR2 from the germline V gene are LGHNT and FRNRAP. The CDR3 totals 14 residues. With 6 bases clipped from V and 6 bases from J, the junction kept 7 bases outside the gene matches.

This clone was counted only a few times. The chain has TRBV7-3 and TRBJ1-2, with 10 bases identical to TRBD1. The CDR3 is 16 residues long. The V gene end was trimmed by 5 bases and the J gene end by 6 bases; junction bases not matched to a gene: 12. The V gene's germline CDR1 is SGHTA and CDR2 FQGTGA. The DNA of the CDR3 is TGTGCCAGCAGCACGACAGGGGGCGCAAATTCGGATGGCTACACCTTC. Protein product: CASSTTGGANSDGYTF.

The CDR3 loop is CASSLYATANYGYTF. CDR3 DNA: TGTGCCAGTAGCCTTTATGCTACAGCTAACTATGGCTACACCTTC. This rearrangement joins TRBV19 to TRBJ1-2; D is undetermined. The CDR3 contains 15 residues. Per the germline V gene, CDR1 is LNHDA and CDR2 is SQIVND (reference sequence). V lost 6 bases and J lost 0, with 14 bases in between.